The following is a T cell receptor beta chain sequence with its context. This clone appeared many times. Which antigen it targets is not known. One base away there is no much larger clone; base qualities are not given. In light of the paper, this sample's time point label describes: blood 2 weeks post-SBRT. The sample's treatment or condition label is to be understood as: 15 Gy SBRT to primary tumor, nephrectomy 4 weeks later. To follow tumor-enriched clonotypes, serial peripheral blood was collected from radiation-treated patients at baseline and at 2 weeks and 4 weeks after SBRT. Every patient's renal cell carcinoma showed clear cell pathology. The QIAamp DNA Blood Mini Kit (Qiagen) was used to prepare genomic DNA for TCR sequencing. Samples were included in the analyses only if all quality control checks were passed. Following the manufacturer's recommendations, the immunoSEQ kit was used to generate TCR beta libraries from genomic DNA. For library preparation, a first multiplex PCR was performed with proprietary primers, followed by a second PCR in which unique barcodes were added, and bead cleanups were performed after each round. Each sample batch included a kit-provided positive control reaction and a negative control reaction. The final libraries underwent checking on an Agilent 4200 TapeStation D1000 ScreenTape, volumetric pooling, and quantification by qPCR. Sequencing was performed on an Illumina NextSeq500 using a MidOutput 150-cycle cartridge, with 156 Read1 cycles, 15 Index1 cycles, and the kit custom primers. The pooled library was loaded at roughly 0.92 pM with an approximately 18% PhiX control spike-in. As for how the authors treated the data: Vendor-processed data were analyzed in R, with a clonotype defined as all T cells sharing the same CDR3 nucleotide sequence. For clone abundance analyses, frequencies were normalized to the 10,000 most abundant clones per sample. Before analysis, public T cell clones were removed, and these numbered fewer than six per sample on average. Tumor-enriched and baseline blood-enriched clonotypes were defined by at least a 32-fold difference in abundance between compartments. A beta-binomial differential abundance model was applied to find clonotypes that expanded or contracted between blood time points. Tumor-blood repertoire similarity was measured with the Baroni-Urbani and Buser coefficient, and group comparisons used two-tailed Wilcoxon tests in R. This immuneACCESS table, as held by TCRdb, lists in-frame sequences with V and J called but not all clones. Of the missing ones, under half trace to an unresolved V gene in checked studies; the others have no known cause. D and trimming were read from the DNA, whereas the V and J calls and clone size are those reported in that table. This sample lists some 58,000 clones; around 77% were detected once. The ten most abundant clones make up roughly 7.4% of the sample.

CDR1 and CDR2 were assigned from the germline V gene (reference sequence) as SGHNT and YYREEE. The CDR3 contains 19 residues, cysteine and phenylalanine counted. Left in the record is the CDR3 DNA by itself, 57 bases read in frame from the first base. Unmatched junction bases come to 17, with V trimmed by 4 bases and J by 4 bases. This entry belongs to a study of radiation and T cells in renal cell carcinoma (dated by TCRdb to 2019 to 2021). About the full investigation: Samples came from a clinical trial, in which primary renal cell carcinomas received 15 Gy stereotactic body radiation therapy followed by nephrectomy 4 weeks later. Across all 50 or so samples, under 5 million unique CDR3 nucleotide sequences, encoding 2,658,974 unique CDR3 amino acid sequences, were identified. In total, about 50 samples underwent TCR beta sequencing: roughly 26 tumors plus 27 peripheral blood samples.

The research as a whole found: Blood repertoire dynamics were not followed beyond 4 weeks after treatment. Because pretreatment tumor biopsies were not available, the baseline intratumoral presence of clonotypes could not be determined. With a single-armed trial design, the study had no way to address how radiation dose or scheduling affects the TCR repertoire. Top tumor clonotypes rose in blood from baseline to 2 weeks post-radiation, then contracted by 4 weeks, suggesting transient expansion of tumor-resident clones.

This TCR was recovered from a man in his sixties with renal cell carcinoma. Source: blood, taken from a patient whose treatment included radiotherapy and nephrectomy. The receptor chain draws on TRBV5-4 and TRBJ2-1, with TRBD1 identical over 10 junction bases. The CDR3 region has the sequence CASSPQTGGSSGTYNEQFF. The nucleotides are TGTGCCAGCAGCCCCCAGACAGGGGGCTCCTCGGGAACTTACAATGAGCAGTTCTTC.